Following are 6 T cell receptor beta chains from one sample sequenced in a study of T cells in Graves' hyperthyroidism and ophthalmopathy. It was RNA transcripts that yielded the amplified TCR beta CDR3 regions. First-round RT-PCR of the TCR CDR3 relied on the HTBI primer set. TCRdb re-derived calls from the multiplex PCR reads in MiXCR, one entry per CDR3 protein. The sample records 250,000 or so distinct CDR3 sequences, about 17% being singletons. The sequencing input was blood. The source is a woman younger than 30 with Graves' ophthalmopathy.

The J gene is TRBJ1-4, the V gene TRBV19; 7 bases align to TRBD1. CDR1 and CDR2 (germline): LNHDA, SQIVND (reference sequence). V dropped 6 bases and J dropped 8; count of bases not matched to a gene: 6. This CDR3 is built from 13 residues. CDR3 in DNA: TGTGCCAGTAGACCGGGACAGTACGAAAAACTGTTTTTT. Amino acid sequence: CASRPGQYEKLFF.

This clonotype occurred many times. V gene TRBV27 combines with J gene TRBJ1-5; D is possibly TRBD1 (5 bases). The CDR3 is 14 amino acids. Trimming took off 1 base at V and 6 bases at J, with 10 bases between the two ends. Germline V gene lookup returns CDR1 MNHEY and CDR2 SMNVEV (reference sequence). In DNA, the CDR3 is TGTGCCAGCAGTTTATATCCCGGGGCTCAGCCCCAGCATTTT. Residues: CASSLYPGAQPQHF.

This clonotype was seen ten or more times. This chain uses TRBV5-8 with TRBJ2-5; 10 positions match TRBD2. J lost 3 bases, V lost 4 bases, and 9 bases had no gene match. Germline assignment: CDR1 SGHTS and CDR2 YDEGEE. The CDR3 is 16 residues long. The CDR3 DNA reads TGTGCCAGCAGCCTCTCCGTTCTAGCGGGGGAAGAGACCCAGTACTTC. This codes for CASSLSVLAGEETQYF.

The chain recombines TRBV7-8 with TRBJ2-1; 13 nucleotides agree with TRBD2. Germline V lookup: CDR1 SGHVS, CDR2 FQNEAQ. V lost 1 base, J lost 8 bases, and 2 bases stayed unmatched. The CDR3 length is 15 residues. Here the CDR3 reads CASSLELAGGDEQFF. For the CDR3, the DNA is TGTGCCAGCAGCTTAGAACTAGCGGGGGGGGATGAGCAGTTCTTC.

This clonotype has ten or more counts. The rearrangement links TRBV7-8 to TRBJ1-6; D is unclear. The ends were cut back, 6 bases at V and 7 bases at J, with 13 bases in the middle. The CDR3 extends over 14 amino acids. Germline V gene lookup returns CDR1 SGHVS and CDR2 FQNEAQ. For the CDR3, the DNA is TGTGCCAGCAGTCATCCGTCGGGGAATTCACCCCTCCACTTT. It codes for CASSHPSGNSPLHF.

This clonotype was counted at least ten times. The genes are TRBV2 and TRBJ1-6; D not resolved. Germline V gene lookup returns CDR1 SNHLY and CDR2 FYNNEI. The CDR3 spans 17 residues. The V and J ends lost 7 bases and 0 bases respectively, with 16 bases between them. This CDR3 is CASKVRGRSSYNSPLHF. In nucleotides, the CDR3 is TGTGCCAGCAAGGTGAGAGGGAGAAGCTCCTATAATTCACCCCTCCACTTT.